What follows describes a single T cell receptor (beta chain). This entry comes from a study of blood T cell repertoires in COVID-19. V lost 10 bases and J lost 3, with 10 bases in between. CDR3 length: 12 amino acids. Looked up from germline, CDR1 is KGHDR and CDR2 is SFDVKD. Method: immunoSEQ multiplex PCR; TCRdb's copy keeps in-frame clones and lacks some. The sample includes roughly 250,000 clones, roughly 84% of them seen just once. This clonotype was sampled from a human donor with COVID-19, enrolled during active disease. The donor label of this sample is uncertain. The V call is TRBV24-1, the J call TRBJ2-3; D perhaps matches TRBD2 (6 bases). Material: peripheral blood. The CDR3 DNA reads TGTGCCACAAGGGACTCTACAGATACGCAGTATTTT. Translation gives CATRDSTDTQYF.